The rows below give T cell receptor beta chains drawn from one sample of a study of blood T cell repertoires in COVID-19. Here immunoSEQ multiplex PCR was the method, and the copy in TCRdb shows in-frame clones only, minus some. The sample consists of about 120,000 clones, about 74% of them appearing once. Sequenced input: peripheral blood. These receptors came from a man aged 65 to 85 with acute or convalescent COVID-19. Each CDR3 is given with its conserved first and last residue. D genes are given only for firm matches. Size tells how often a clone was seen (once, few, many) or the class of an expanded clone, and some rows leave it out.

v_gene: TRBV7-8
d_gene: NA
abundance: once
j_gene: TRBJ1-4
CDR3nt: TGTGCCAGCAGCTTCGTGGGGCCGGGTGAAAAACTGTTTTTT
CDR3aa: CASSFVGPGEKLFF

v_gene: TRBV19
d_gene: TRBD2
abundance: NA
j_gene: TRBJ2-1
CDR3nt: TGTGCCAGTAGTAGACTAGCGGGGGGAGGGGATGAGCAGTTCTTC
CDR3aa: CASSRLAGGGDEQFF

v_gene: TRBV11-2
d_gene: NA
abundance: NA
j_gene: TRBJ2-1
CDR3nt: TGTGCCAGCAGCGGACTCCCTCACTCCTACAATGAGCAGTTCTTC
CDR3aa: CASSGLPHSYNEQFF

v_gene: TRBV7-2
d_gene: TRBD1
abundance: NA
j_gene: TRBJ1-2
CDR3nt: TGTGCCAGCAGCCCGACAGGGGGAACTAACTATGGCTACACCTTC
CDR3aa: CASSPTGGTNYGYTF

v_gene: TRBV28
d_gene: TRBD2
abundance: NA
j_gene: TRBJ2-3
CDR3nt: TGTGCCAGCAGTTTAGGACTAGCGGCCGGCACAGATACGCAGTATTTT
CDR3aa: CASSLGLAAGTDTQYF

v_gene: TRBV10-3
d_gene: TRBD2
abundance: NA
j_gene: TRBJ2-3
CDR3nt: TGTGCCATCAGTGGGGGGGGAGTAGCGGGCAGCACAGATACGCAGTATTTT
CDR3aa: CAISGGGVAGSTDTQYF

v_gene: TRBV2
d_gene: TRBD1
abundance: NA
j_gene: TRBJ2-4
CDR3nt: TGTGCCAGCCGGGACAGATTAGCCAAAAACATTCAGTACTTC
CDR3aa: CASRDRLAKNIQYF

v_gene: TRBV6-5
d_gene: NA
abundance: NA
j_gene: TRBJ1-2
CDR3nt: TGTGCCAGCAGTTACGAAGGCGGGATTTCTCTGGGTGGCTACACCTTC
CDR3aa: CASSYEGGISLGGYTF

v_gene: TRBV19
d_gene: TRBD2
abundance: NA
j_gene: TRBJ2-2
CDR3nt: TGTGCCAGTAGTACCTCTAGCGGGAGGCCGAACACCGGGGAGCTGTTTTTT
CDR3aa: CASSTSSGRPNTGELFF

v_gene: TRBV18
d_gene: NA
abundance: NA
j_gene: TRBJ1-3
CDR3nt: TGTGCCAGCTCTCTCCAAGTGAGCAACTCTGGAAACACCATATATTTT
CDR3aa: CASSLQVSNSGNTIYF